Below are 18 T cell receptor beta chains sequenced from a single sample in a study of shared clonotypes between healthy human individuals. Assay: immunoSEQ multiplex PCR; the TCRdb copy retains only in-frame clones and omits some. The table records hundreds of thousands of clones, about three quarters of them present only once. Sequenced: memory CD4+ T cells sorted from blood. Subset noted: CD45RA-negative fraction. These receptor sequences come from a woman aged 25 to 39 in good health.

The chain joins TRBV11-1 to TRBJ2-5; D perhaps matches TRBD2 (5 bases). CDR3 length: 13 amino acids. The germline gives CDR1 SGHAT, CDR2 FQDESV (reference sequence). Between the trimmed V and J ends, which lost 4 bases and 5 bases, there was a span of 11 bases. The CDR3 DNA is TGTGCCAGCAGCTGGGGAGCGTGGGAGACCCAGTACTTC. The encoded protein is CASSWGAWETQYF.

The gene calls are TRBV29-1 and TRBJ2-7, with 10 nucleotides matching TRBD2. Germline trimming cut 6 bases from V and 4 bases from J; bases unmatched to any gene: 6. Per the germline V gene, CDR1 is SQVTM and CDR2 is ANQGSEA. The CDR3 loop spans 13 amino acids. The CDR3 DNA follows: TGCAGCGTCACACTAGCGGGAATGTACGAGCAGTACTTC. Translating it yields CSVTLAGMYEQYF.

This clone was seen only once. The chain has TRBV11-2 and TRBJ2-3; D possibly uses TRBD1 or TRBD2 (6 bases each). The CDR3 has 16 amino acids. The V end lost 1 base, the J end lost 4 bases, and 15 bases lay between the germline ends. Germline assignment: CDR1 SGHAT and CDR2 FQNNGV. The CDR3 sequence: CASSLVPRGAADTQYF. The CDR3 nucleotides read TGTGCCAGCAGCTTAGTTCCTAGGGGGGCGGCAGATACGCAGTATTTT.

The rearrangement joins TRBV10-1 to TRBJ2-1; the D gene is possibly TRBD2 (6 bases). Trimming removed 0 bases from V and 4 bases from J, with 13 bases in between. Germline V CDR1 and CDR2: WNHNN, SYGVQD (reference sequence). The CDR3 spans 16 residues. The CDR3 region is CASSESSSGPYNEQFF. As DNA, the CDR3 is TGCGCCAGCAGTGAGTCAAGTAGCGGACCATACAATGAGCAGTTCTTC.

The genes are TRBV7-9 and TRBJ2-3, with 8 bases matching TRBD2. V was pared by 2 bases and J by 3 bases, with 1 base of the junction left unmatched. This CDR3 has 14 amino acids. The germline CDR1 and CDR2 sequences are SEHNR and FQNEAQ (reference sequence). Here the CDR3 DNA reads TGTGCCAGCAGCTTAACTAGCGGTACAGATACGCAGTATTTT. Protein product: CASSLTSGTDTQYF. Full variable domain (rest looked up from reference TRBV7-9 and TRBJ2-3): DTGVSQNPRHKITKRGQNVTFRCDPISEHNRLYWYRQTLGQGPEFLTYFQNEAQLEKSRLLSDRFSAERPKGSFSTLEIQRTEQGDSAMYLCASSLTSGTDTQYFGPGTRLTVL.

This rearrangement joins TRBV27 to TRBJ1-5; D remains unclear. Trimming removed 6 bases at V and 3 bases at J, with 9 bases between. The CDR3 has 13 amino acids. The V gene's germline CDR1 is MNHEY and CDR2 SMNVEV (reference sequence). DNA of the CDR3: TGTGCCAGCAGGAAGGATATCAATCAGCCCCAGCATTTT. Protein sequence: CASRKDINQPQHF.

This sequence joins TRBV6-1 and TRBJ1-1; D unclear. CDR1 is MNHNS, CDR2 SASEGT, per germline. This CDR3 comprises 13 residues. V dropped 0 bases and J dropped 6 bases, with 8 bases sitting between them. The CDR3 sequence is CASSEAEASEAFF. Here the CDR3 DNA reads TGTGCCAGCAGTGAAGCGGAGGCGTCTGAAGCTTTCTTT.

This clone was seen only a few times. The chain uses TRBV6-5 and TRBJ2-7, with 8 bases lining up with TRBD2. Germline V gives CDR1 MNHEY, CDR2 SVGAGI. V gave up 6 bases and J gave up 0 bases; unmatched junction bases: 7. The CDR3 extends over 15 amino acids. The CDR3 reads CASSSRTSRSYEQYF. In DNA, the CDR3 is TGTGCCAGCAGCTCCCGGACTAGCCGCTCCTACGAGCAGTACTTC.

This clone appeared a few times. The V and J genes are TRBV29-1 and TRBJ1-3, with D possibly matching TRBD1 (5 bases). From germline, CDR1 is SQVTM and CDR2 ANQGSEA. Trimming removed 7 bases at V and 0 bases at J, with 10 bases between. CDR3 length: 13 amino acids. Here the CDR3 DNA reads TGCAGCGCTTTGGACACCTCTGGAAACACCATATATTTT. Protein: CSALDTSGNTIYF.

The chain links TRBV5-4 to TRBJ2-4, with D perhaps matching TRBD2 (6 bases). Germline CDR1 and CDR2: SGHNT and YYREEE (reference sequence). This CDR3 contains 16 residues. Trimming pared 0 bases from V and 6 bases from J, leaving 16 bases between. This CDR3 is CASSLGTRTIPNIQYF. The DNA of the CDR3 is TGTGCCAGCAGCTTGGGAACAAGGACTATTCCAAACATTCAGTACTTC.

The rearrangement uses TRBV7-6 and TRBJ1-1; D not certain. This CDR3 is 13 amino acids long. Per the germline V gene, CDR1 is SGHVS and CDR2 is FNYEAQ. The ends were cut back, 0 bases at V and 7 bases at J, with 9 bases in the middle. The CDR3 DNA reads as TGTGCCAGCAGCTTAGCATTATCCAGTGAAGCTTTCTTT. As protein: CASSLALSSEAFF.

The gene calls are TRBV28 and TRBJ1-2, with 9 nucleotides matching TRBD1. V lost 6 bases to trimming and J lost 6 bases; unmatched junction nucleotides: 11. CDR3 size: 15 residues. Germline V CDR1 and CDR2: MDHEN, SYDVKM. The CDR3 DNA follows: TGTGCCAGCAGCAAACCAGGGACAGGGTCGGATGGCTACACCTTC. Amino acid sequence: CASSKPGTGSDGYTF.

This chain connects TRBV6-5 to TRBJ1-5; a possible D gene is TRBD1 (5 bases). The CDR3 covers 15 residues. V shed 5 bases and J shed 4 bases, with 15 bases lying between them. CDR1 is MNHEY, CDR2 SVGAGI, per germline. The DNA for the CDR3 is TGTGCCAGCAGTCTGTTCGGGACTGGGAATCAGCCCCAGCATTTT. It is translated as CASSLFGTGNQPQHF.

The J gene is TRBJ2-5, the V gene TRBV7-8; perhaps TRBD1 as D (6 bases). This CDR3 spans 14 amino acids. Looked up from germline, CDR1 is SGHVS and CDR2 is FQNEAQ. V lost 5 bases to trimming and J lost 8 bases, with 18 bases between them. The CDR3 loop reads CASSPRVGAHTQYF. The CDR3 coding sequence is TGTGCCAGCAGCCCGCGCGTGGGGGCGCACACCCAGTACTTC.

This chain uses TRBV5-1 with TRBJ2-4, with D uncertain. There are 17 residues in the CDR3. The V end was cut by 0 bases, the J end by 1 base, with 14 bases between. The germline V gene encodes CDR1 SGHRS and CDR2 YFSETQ. For the CDR3, the DNA is TGCGCCAGCAGCTTGGAACCAGCGAGGCTCGCCAAAAACATTCAGTACTTC. Protein: CASSLEPARLAKNIQYF.

The rearrangement links TRBV7-9 to TRBJ1-4, with 7 bases aligning to TRBD1. Trimming at V came to 4 bases and at J to 8 bases, leaving 13 bases not matched to a gene. The germline V gene encodes CDR1 SEHNR and CDR2 FQNEAQ (reference sequence). This CDR3 is built from 16 residues. For the CDR3, the DNA is TGTGCCAGCAGCTATCGTCTACAGGGGACCGGAGAAAAACTGTTTTTT. Translation: CASSYRLQGTGEKLFF.

The gene calls are TRBV5-1 and TRBJ2-5, with TRBD2 matching over 12 bases. The V gene end was trimmed by 0 bases and the J gene end by 6 bases; junction bases not matched to a gene: 6. The CDR3 runs to 16 residues. CDR1 and CDR2 from the germline V gene are SGHRS and YFSETQ. The CDR3 reads CASSLEITSGRQTQYF. CDR3 coding DNA: TGCGCCAGCAGCTTGGAAATTACTAGCGGGAGGCAGACCCAGTACTTC.

CDR3 residues: CASSLDRPSQFF. The CDR3 nucleotides read TGTGCCAGCAGCTTGGACAGGCCGTCGCAGTTCTTC. The chain carries TRBV7-9 and TRBJ2-1, with TRBD1 matching over 7 bases. The CDR3 spans 12 residues. Germline values: CDR1 SEHNR, CDR2 FQNEAQ (reference sequence). Trimming cost V 3 bases and J 12 bases; bases outside gene matches: 5.